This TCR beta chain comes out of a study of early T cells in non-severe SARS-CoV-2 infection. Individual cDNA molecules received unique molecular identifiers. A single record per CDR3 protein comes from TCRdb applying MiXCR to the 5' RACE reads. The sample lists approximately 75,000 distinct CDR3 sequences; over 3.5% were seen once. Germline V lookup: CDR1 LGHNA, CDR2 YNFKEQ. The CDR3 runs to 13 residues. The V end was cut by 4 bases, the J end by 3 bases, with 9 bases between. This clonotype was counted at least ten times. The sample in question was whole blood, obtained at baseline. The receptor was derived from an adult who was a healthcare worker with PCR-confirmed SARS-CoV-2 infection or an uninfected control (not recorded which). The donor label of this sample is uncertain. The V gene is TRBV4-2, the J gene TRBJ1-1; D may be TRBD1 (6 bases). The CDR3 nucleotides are TGTGCCAGCAGCCGGACAGCGTACACTGAAGCTTTCTTT. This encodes CASSRTAYTEAFF.